The clone carrying this TCR beta chain was found once. Sequencing used immunoSEQ multiplex PCR; TCRdb keeps in-frame clones, though not all of them. The table records fewer than 600,000 clones, roughly nine tenths of them present only once. The data derive from a study of Ad26.COV2.S vaccination and SARS-CoV-2 variants. Study information: COV1001, an Ad26.COV2.S trial, supplied this vaccine-arm donor.

Treatment given: some 20 received Ad26.COV2.S at low or high dose, single or two shots; five or six received placebo; per-sample allocation not given. Repertoires come from day 63 after the first vaccine or placebo injection. Whoever gave the sample was an adult aged 18-55 years in Boston. The starting material was peripheral blood, obtained in a trial of Ad26.COV2.S vaccine versus placebo. The origin of this receptor is a person aged 18-60 years who received the Ad26.COV2.S COVID-19 vaccine or a placebo.

DNA for the CDR3: TGTGCCAGCAGCCCCGGGACAGGGGCTCTATACGAGCAGTACTTC. It translates to CASSPGTGALYEQYF. The chain combines TRBV7-9 with TRBJ2-7; 10 bases are a match to TRBD1. Germline CDR1 is SEHNR and CDR2 is FQNEAQ (reference sequence). This CDR3 contains 15 residues. After removal of 5 bases from V and 4 bases from J, the junction contained 8 bases not matched to a gene.